This TCR beta chain emerged from a study of Ad26.COV2.S vaccination and SARS-CoV-2 variants. Treatment in this sample: some 19 received Ad26.COV2.S at low or high dose, single or two shots; 5 received placebo; per-sample allocation not given. Collection of the samples took place on day 63 after the first injection of vaccine or placebo. In the vaccine, an Ad26 vector expressed the SARS-CoV-2 spike of the Wuhan strain. The CDR3 has 14 residues. The assay was immunoSEQ multiplex PCR, and TCRdb's table has in-frame clones only and misses some. The sample has around 320,000 clones; roughly 84% are singletons.

This receptor was identified in a person aged 18-65 years who received the Ad26.COV2.S COVID-19 vaccine or a placebo. Here the sequenced sample was peripheral blood, taken in a trial of Ad26.COV2.S vaccine versus placebo. The rearrangement links TRBV21-1 to TRBJ1-1. TRBV21-1 is described as a pseudogene. The CDR3 DNA reads TGTGCCAGCAGCGAAGATTTACTGAACACTGAAGCTTTCTTT. Encoded protein: CASSEDLLNTEAFF.